Below are 31 T cell receptor beta chains sequenced from a single sample in a study of cytomegalovirus exposure and HLA in healthy donors. Primers included in the PCR were 60 Vbeta and 13 Jbeta primers. Produced via immunoSEQ multiplex PCR; TCRdb's table is partial and in-frame only. The sample lists roughly 190,000 clones, 65% to 80% occurring once. The sequenced sample consisted of PBMCs. These receptors originate from a man aged 25 to 45 in good health and CMV-seropositive.

The CDR3 nucleotides read TGTGCCAGCAGCGTAGGGGGCAGGGGCTACGAGCAGTACTTC. Translated: CASSVGGRGYEQYF. The chain is built from TRBV9 and TRBJ2-7; D is possibly TRBD1 (6 bases). Germline assignment: CDR1 SGDLS and CDR2 YYNGEE. Trimming cost V 0 bases and J 3 bases, with 10 bases left between them. The CDR3 has 14 amino acids.

Turning to this clone: Other DNA sequences in this specimen translate into the identical CDR3. The CDR3 region has the DNA TGTGCCAGCTCACCGGGACAACTGAACACTGAAGCTTTCTTT. This sequence encodes CASSPGQLNTEAFF. This chain links TRBV18 with TRBJ1-1; the D gene is possibly TRBD1 (6 bases). The CDR3 consists of 14 residues. The V gene's germline CDR1 is KGHSH and CDR2 LQKENI. Trimming removed 3 bases from V and 0 bases from J, with 8 bases in between.

This chain uses TRBV29-1 with TRBJ2-2; 7 bases fit TRBD1. J gave up 2 bases and V 7 bases, and 10 bases lay outside the gene matches. CDR3 size: 15 residues. CDR1 SQVTM and CDR2 ANQGSEA come from the germline V gene. This CDR3 reads CSGGQALANTGELFF. CDR3 coding DNA: TGCAGCGGAGGACAGGCGCTTGCCAACACCGGGGAGCTGTTTTTT.

V is TRBV19 and J is TRBJ1-1, with TRBD1 identical over 11 bases. CDR1 is LNHDA, CDR2 SQIVND, per germline (reference sequence). There are 14 residues in the CDR3. The trim removed 7 bases at V and 2 bases at J, leaving 3 bases unmatched. The CDR3 nucleotides read TGTGCCAGTAACGGACAGGGGGCAAACACTGAAGCTTTCTTT. It yields the protein CASNGQGANTEAFF.

CDR3: CASSLIGGGNQPQHF. The CDR3 DNA is TGCGCCAGCAGCTTGATAGGGGGTGGCAATCAGCCCCAGCATTTT. This chain links TRBV5-1 with TRBJ1-5; D possibly corresponds to TRBD1 (6 bases). Per the germline V gene, CDR1 is SGHRS and CDR2 is YFSETQ. V was cut by 1 base and J by 2 bases, with 10 bases left in between. The CDR3 is made up of 15 amino acids.

The rearrangement uses TRBV19 and TRBJ2-5; TRBD1 matches 10 bases. The V gene's germline CDR1 is LNHDA and CDR2 SQIVND (reference sequence). Trimming took 6 bases from V and 5 from J; bases not matched to a gene: 3. The CDR3 has 13 residues. The CDR3 spells CASSDRGRETQYF. CDR3 nucleotide sequence: TGTGCCAGTAGCGACAGGGGGCGGGAGACCCAGTACTTC.

This rearrangement joins TRBV14 to TRBJ1-6; the D gene is possibly TRBD1 (6 bases). This CDR3 is built from 16 residues. Germline CDR1 is SGHDN and CDR2 is FVKESK. V dropped 0 bases and J dropped 7 bases, with 13 bases sitting between them. This chain's CDR3 is CASSQDPDRWNSPLHF. The CDR3 coding sequence is TGTGCCAGCAGCCAAGATCCCGACAGGTGGAATTCACCCCTCCACTTT.

The rearrangement uses TRBV18 and TRBJ2-7; 7 bases map to TRBD2. The CDR3 has 16 amino acids. V lost 2 bases and J lost 0; bases outside the gene matches: 7. Per the germline V gene, CDR1 is KGHSH and CDR2 is LQKENI. The CDR3 spells CASSPGLAASSYEQYF. In nucleotides, the CDR3 is TGTGCCAGCTCACCAGGCCTAGCGGCGAGCTCCTACGAGCAGTACTTC.

The rearrangement links TRBV7-9 to TRBJ2-7; D remains ambiguous. CDR3 length equals 11 residues. V lost 5 bases and J lost 4, with 6 bases in between. Germline CDR1 and CDR2: SEHNR and FQNEAQ (reference sequence). The DNA of the CDR3 is TGTGCCAGCAGCCCACAGTACGAGCAGTACTTC. Its translation is CASSPQYEQYF. Drawing the rest from reference TRBV7-9 and TRBJ2-7, the complete variable domain is DTGVSQNPRHKITKRGQNVTFRCDPISEHNRLYWYRQTLGQGPEFLTYFQNEAQLEKSRLLSDRFSAERPKGSFSTLEIQRTEQGDSAMYLCASSPQYEQYFGPGTRLTVT.

In this sample, this clone turned up a few times. V is TRBV18 and J is TRBJ2-2; the match to TRBD2 covers 12 bases. The CDR3 extends over 17 amino acids. With 6 bases clipped from V and 0 bases from J, the junction kept 5 bases outside the gene matches. Germline V gives CDR1 KGHSH, CDR2 LQKENI. The DNA of the CDR3 is TGTGCCAGCTCGCGCGGGACTAGCGGGCCGAACACCGGGGAGCTGTTTTTT. Translating it yields CASSRGTSGPNTGELFF.

The genes are TRBV10-1 and TRBJ1-2; possibly TRBD1 for D (5 bases). The germline CDR1 and CDR2 sequences are WNHNN and SYGVQD (reference sequence). The CDR3 loop spans 15 amino acids. Trimming pared 4 bases from V and 2 bases from J, leaving 14 bases between. CDR3 loop: CASSVPGRGNYGYTF. CDR3 DNA: TGCGCCAGCAGTGTTCCAGGGCGTGGGAACTATGGCTACACCTTC.

A few counts support this clone. The genes are TRBV25-1 and TRBJ2-1, with D possibly matching TRBD2 (5 bases). Trimming took 2 bases from V and 0 from J, leaving 11 bases between them. Looked up from germline, CDR1 is MGHDK and CDR2 is SYGVNS. The CDR3 has 16 residues. CDR3 loop: CASSEGGENSYNEQFF. DNA of the CDR3: TGTGCCAGCAGTGAAGGAGGCGAAAACTCCTACAATGAGCAGTTCTTC.

The rearrangement joins TRBV15 to TRBJ2-1, with 9 nucleotides matching TRBD2. Germline CDR1 reads LNHNV; CDR2 reads YYDKDF (reference sequence). Trimming at V came to 3 bases and at J to 4 bases, leaving 7 bases not matched to a gene. The CDR3 length is 16 residues. The CDR3 nucleotides are TGTGCCACCAGCAGGGCTAGGCTAGCGGGGTACAATGAGCAGTTCTTC. Translated, it gives CATSRARLAGYNEQFF.

Only a few counts were recorded for this clone. The chain combines TRBV28 with TRBJ2-7; 7 bases align to TRBD1. This CDR3 has 14 amino acids. The germline V gene has CDR1 MDHEN and CDR2 SYDVKM. J was trimmed by 3 bases and V by 7 bases; bases with no gene match: 9. As DNA, the CDR3 is TGTGCCAGCATCCGGGACAGCGAATACTACGAGCAGTACTTC. Protein: CASIRDSEYYEQYF.

The V gene is TRBV5-4, the J gene TRBJ1-1; D is possibly TRBD1 (5 bases). The CDR3 is made up of 13 amino acids. Germline CDR1 is SGHNT and CDR2 is YYREEE (reference sequence). The V and J ends lost 3 bases and 1 base respectively, with 7 bases between them. CDR3 sequence reads: CASSYDRNTEAFF. The CDR3, as DNA: TGTGCCAGCAGCTACGACAGGAACACTGAAGCTTTCTTT.

The chain joins TRBV9 to TRBJ2-4; 9 bases line up with TRBD2. Germline-derived CDR1 and CDR2 are SGDLS and YYNGEE. The CDR3 has 14 amino acids. With 0 bases clipped from V and 9 bases from J, the junction kept 4 bases outside the gene matches. CDR3 loop: CASSVGNSGGIQYF. The CDR3 coding sequence is TGTGCCAGCAGCGTAGGTAATAGCGGGGGCATTCAGTACTTC.

The chain joins TRBV18 to TRBJ2-2; 8 bases agree with TRBD1. The V gene's germline CDR1 is KGHSH and CDR2 LQKENI. The junction had 3 bases not matched to a gene; V was cut back by 3 bases and J by 0 bases. This CDR3 contains 16 residues. For the CDR3, the DNA is TGTGCCAGCTCACCTCAGGGGGCAACGAACACCGGGGAGCTGTTTTTT. It translates to CASSPQGATNTGELFF. Full variable domain (remainder filled in from reference TRBV18 and TRBJ2-2): NAGVMQNPRHLVRRRGQEARLRCSPMKGHSHVYWYRQLPEEGLKFMVYLQKENIIDESGMPKERFSAEFPKEGPSILRIQQVVRGDSAAYFCASSPQGATNTGELFFGEGSRLTVL.

V gene TRBV7-2 combines with J gene TRBJ1-5; TRBD1 might be the D (6 bases). This CDR3 contains 15 residues. Germline V gene sequence: CDR1 SGHTA, CDR2 FQGNSA. Trimming left V 1 base short and J 6 bases short, with 13 bases between. Here the CDR3 DNA reads TGTGCCAGCAGCTTAGAACAGGGAGGGATTCAGCCCCAGCATTTT. Translated, it gives CASSLEQGGIQPQHF.

This chain connects TRBV13 to TRBJ2-1, with D perhaps TRBD2 (5 bases). Looked up from germline, CDR1 is PRHDT and CDR2 is FYEKMQ (reference sequence). CDR3 length: 13 residues. V was shortened by 5 bases and J by 9 bases, with 14 bases between the two germline ends. CDR3 amino acids: CASSPSGGLEQFF. CDR3 coding DNA: TGTGCCAGCAGCCCCAGCGGCGGTCTTGAGCAGTTCTTC.

The genes are TRBV28 and TRBJ1-2, with D possibly being TRBD1 (5 bases). Germline V gives CDR1 MDHEN, CDR2 SYDVKM. The CDR3 is made up of 15 amino acids. The DNA for the CDR3 is TGTGCTCTCCTCATGAAGACAGAGTCTAACTATGGCTACACCTTC. Translating gives CALLMKTESNYGYTF.

This chain joins TRBV15 and TRBJ2-5, with 10 positions matching TRBD1. V trimming: 3 bases; J trimming: 5 bases; junction bases outside the gene matches: 3. Germline V gene lookup returns CDR1 LNHNV and CDR2 YYDKDF (reference sequence). The CDR3 covers 14 residues. CDR3 protein: CATSRDRGDETQYF. DNA for the CDR3: TGTGCCACCAGCAGGGACAGGGGGGATGAGACCCAGTACTTC.

Only a few counts were recorded for this clone. The chain is built from TRBV27 and TRBJ2-2; 10 nucleotides align to TRBD2. This CDR3 spans 16 amino acids. Germline values: CDR1 MNHEY, CDR2 SMNVEV (reference sequence). V was clipped by 5 bases and J by 1 base; unmatched bases: 4. The CDR3 reads CASSPRTSGNTGELFF. CDR3 sequence (DNA): TGTGCCAGCAGTCCCCGGACTAGCGGGAACACCGGGGAGCTGTTTTTT.

This clone was observed a handful of times. The V and J genes are TRBV5-4 and TRBJ2-1; TRBD2 agrees at 12 bases. Germline V CDR1 and CDR2: SGHNT, YYREEE (reference sequence). The CDR3 loop spans 16 amino acids. Trimming at V came to 0 bases and at J to 9 bases, leaving 7 bases not matched to a gene. The CDR3 here is CASSLAGASGRGEQFF. The CDR3 bases are TGTGCCAGCAGCTTGGCCGGGGCTAGCGGGAGGGGTGAGCAGTTCTTC.

DNA of the CDR3: TGTGCCAGCTCACCACTGGGGACAGGCAATCAGCCCCAGCATTTT. It yields the protein CASSPLGTGNQPQHF. The chain recombines TRBV18 with TRBJ1-5; TRBD1 matches at 7 bases. Germline V gene sequence: CDR1 KGHSH, CDR2 LQKENI. The CDR3 spans 15 residues. V was pared by 1 base and J by 2 bases, with 2 bases of the junction left unmatched. Based on the CDR3 plus reference TRBV18 and TRBJ1-5, the full variable domain is NAGVMQNPRHLVRRRGQEARLRCSPMKGHSHVYWYRQLPEEGLKFMVYLQKENIIDESGMPKERFSAEFPKEGPSILRIQQVVRGDSAAYFCASSPLGTGNQPQHFGDGTRLSIL.

This chain links TRBV19 with TRBJ1-4; no clear D gene. Trimming took 6 bases from V and 3 from J, leaving 14 bases between them. The CDR3 is made up of 15 amino acids. From germline, CDR1 is LNHDA and CDR2 SQIVND (reference sequence). The CDR3 sequence is CASSSPRGSNEKLFF. CDR3 coding DNA: TGTGCCAGTAGCTCCCCGCGAGGTTCTAATGAAAAACTGTTTTTT. Drawing the rest from reference TRBV19 and TRBJ1-4, the complete variable domain is DGGITQSPKYLFRKEGQNVTLSCEQNLNHDAMYWYRQDPGQGLRLIYYSQIVNDFQKGDIAEGYSVSREKKESFPLTVTSAQKNPTAFYLCASSSPRGSNEKLFFGSGTQLSVL.

The chain uses TRBV4-3 and TRBJ2-2; 7 nucleotides line up with TRBD2. Germline trimming cut 4 bases from V and 8 bases from J; bases unmatched to any gene: 7. CDR3 length: 14 residues. CDR1 and CDR2 (germline): LGHNA, YSLEER. The DNA for the CDR3 is TGCGCCAGCAGCCCAAGGCGGGGGTCGGGGGAGCTGTTTTTT. Translated: CASSPRRGSGELFF.

The chain is built from TRBV18 and TRBJ2-5; 7 bases align to TRBD1. Looked up from germline, CDR1 is KGHSH and CDR2 is LQKENI. The CDR3 totals 15 residues. J gave up 5 bases and V 3 bases, and 9 bases lay outside the gene matches. The CDR3 bases are TGTGCCAGCTCACCGAGAGACAGGGTTGATGAGACCCAGTACTTC. Protein sequence: CASSPRDRVDETQYF. The complete variable domain, with remaining parts taken from reference TRBV18 and TRBJ2-5, reads NAGVMQNPRHLVRRRGQEARLRCSPMKGHSHVYWYRQLPEEGLKFMVYLQKENIIDESGMPKERFSAEFPKEGPSILRIQQVVRGDSAAYFCASSPRDRVDETQYFGPGTRLLVL.

The rearrangement links TRBV2 to TRBJ2-2; weak D call: TRBD2 (6 bases). V was trimmed by 6 bases and J by 7 bases, leaving 21 bases between them. Germline values: CDR1 SNHLY, CDR2 FYNNEI. CDR3 length equals 16 residues. CDR3 sequence: CASSKRGGEDGGELFF. The CDR3 DNA is TGTGCCAGCAGCAAAAGGGGCGGGGAGGATGGCGGGGAGCTGTTTTTT.

This chain links TRBV9 with TRBJ2-1; 11 positions match TRBD2. The CDR3 has 16 amino acids. CDR1 and CDR2 from the germline V gene are SGDLS and YYNGEE. V lost 3 bases and J lost 4; bases outside the gene matches: 6. The CDR3 reads CASSGLAGGSYNEQFF. CDR3 DNA sequence: TGTGCCAGCAGCGGTCTAGCGGGGGGCTCTTACAATGAGCAGTTCTTC.

V is TRBV9 and J is TRBJ1-4; D may be TRBD1 (5 bases). Germline V gene data show CDR1 as SGDLS and CDR2 as YYNGEE. V gave up 3 bases and J gave up 6 bases, with 9 bases separating them. The CDR3 is made up of 13 amino acids. CDR3 nucleotide sequence: TGTGCCAGCAGCGAGGGAGGGGATGAAAAACTGTTTTTT. It specifies CASSEGGDEKLFF.

DNA for the CDR3: TGTGCCAGCAGCTTACGGCAGGGGTCAAATTCTGAAGCTTTCTTT. Translated, it gives CASSLRQGSNSEAFF. The V and J genes are TRBV7-6 and TRBJ1-1, with D possibly TRBD1 on 6 matching bases. V was cut by 2 bases and J by 6 bases, with 16 bases left in between. This CDR3 has 15 residues. Germline CDR1 SGHVS, CDR2 FNYEAQ.